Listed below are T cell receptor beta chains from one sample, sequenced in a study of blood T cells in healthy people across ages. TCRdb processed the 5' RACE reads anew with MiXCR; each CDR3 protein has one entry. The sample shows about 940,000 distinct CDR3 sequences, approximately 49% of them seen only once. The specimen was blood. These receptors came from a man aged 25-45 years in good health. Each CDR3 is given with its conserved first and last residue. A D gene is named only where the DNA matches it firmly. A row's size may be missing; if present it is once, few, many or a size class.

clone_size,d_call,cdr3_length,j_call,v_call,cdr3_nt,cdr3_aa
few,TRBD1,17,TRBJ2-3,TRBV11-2,TGTGCCAGCAGCTTAGGGAGACAGGGGAGTGTGCCAGATACGCAGTATTTT,CASSLGRQGSVPDTQYF
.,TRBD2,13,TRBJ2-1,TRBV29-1,TGCAGCGCCGGACTAGCGGTCTACAATGAGCAGTTCTTC,CSAGLAVYNEQFF
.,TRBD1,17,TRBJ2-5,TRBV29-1,TGCAGCGTTGAATTACAGGGGAGCCGCTTGGGGCAAGAGACCCAGTACTTC,CSVELQGSRLGQETQYF
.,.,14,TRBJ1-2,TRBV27,TGTGCCAGCAGTTTAAGCGGGTCGGGGAGAGGCTACACCTTC,CASSLSGSGRGYTF
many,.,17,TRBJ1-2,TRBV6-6,TGTGCCAGCAGTTACCTTGGACCTAGCGAAGGGGGGAATGGCTACACCTTC,CASSYLGPSEGGNGYTF
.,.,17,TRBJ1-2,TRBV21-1,TGTGCCAGCAGCAAAGGCTCTGGTGGGCCATTATTCTATGGCTACACCTTC,CASSKGSGGPLFYGYTF
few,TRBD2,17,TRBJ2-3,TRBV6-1,TGTGCCAGCAGAGCCGGGACTAGCGGGGGGGCCAAAAATACGCAGTATTTT,CASRAGTSGGAKNTQYF
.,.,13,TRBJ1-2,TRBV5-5,TGTGCCAGCGGCCGTGAACCTAACTATGGCTACACCTTC,CASGREPNYGYTF
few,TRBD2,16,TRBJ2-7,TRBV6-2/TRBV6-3,TGTGCCAGCAGTCCCTACATAGCGGGGGGAGCCCTCGAGCAGTACTTC,CASSPYIAGGALEQYF
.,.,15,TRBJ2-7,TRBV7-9,TGTGCCAGCAGCTTAGGACAGACCGAAGTCTACGAGCAGTACTTC,CASSLGQTEVYEQYF
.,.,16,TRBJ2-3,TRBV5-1,TGCGCCAGCAGCACAGGAACGGGACTGAGCACAGATACGCAGTATTTT,CASSTGTGLSTDTQYF
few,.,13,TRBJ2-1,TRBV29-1,TGCAGCGGCTCTCCCCTTACCTACAATGAGCAGTTCTTC,CSGSPLTYNEQFF
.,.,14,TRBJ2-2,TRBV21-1,TGTGCCAGCAGCAGCTCATATCAGGCCGGGGAGCTGTTTTTT,CASSSSYQAGELFF
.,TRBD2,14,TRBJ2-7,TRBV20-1,TGCAGTGCTCGGGGGGGGCGGGAACTAAACGAGCAGTACTTC,CSARGGRELNEQYF
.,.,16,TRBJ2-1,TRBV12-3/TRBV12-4,TGTGCCGGCAGTTTCCCAGCCCAGGGCTCCTACAATGAGCAGTTCTTC,CAGSFPAQGSYNEQFF
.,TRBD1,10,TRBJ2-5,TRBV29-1,TGCAGCGTTGAAGCCAGGGGGCAGTACTTC,CSVEARGQYF
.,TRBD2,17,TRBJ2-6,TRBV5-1,TGCGCCAGCAGCTTCCGCGGGGGACTCTCTGGGGCCAACGTCCTGACTTTC,CASSFRGGLSGANVLTF
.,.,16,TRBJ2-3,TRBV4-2,TGTGCCAGCAGCCAAGATTGGCGGGGCCTCACAGATACGCAGTATTTT,CASSQDWRGLTDTQYF
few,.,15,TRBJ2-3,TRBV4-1,TGCGCCAGCAGCCAAGATTCCCTTAATACAGATACGCAGTATTTT,CASSQDSLNTDTQYF
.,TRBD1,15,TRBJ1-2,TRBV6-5,TGTGCCAGCTCAAGAAGGGGGCTGTATAACTATGGCTACACCTTC,CASSRRGLYNYGYTF
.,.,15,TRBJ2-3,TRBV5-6,TGTGCCAGCAGCTTGGTGGCTAGACTTTCAGATACGCAGTATTTT,CASSLVARLSDTQYF
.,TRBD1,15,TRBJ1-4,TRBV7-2,TGTGCCAGCAGCTCCCGGACAGGGGGTAATGAAAAACTGTTTTTT,CASSSRTGGNEKLFF
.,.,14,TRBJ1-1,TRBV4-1,TGCGCCAGCAGCCAAGTAGGCGGGCTAACTGAAGCTTTCTTT,CASSQVGGLTEAFF
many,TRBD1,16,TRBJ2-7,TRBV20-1,TGCAGTGCTAGACCAGGTCCCGGGACAGGGATTTACGAGCAGTACTTC,CSARPGPGTGIYEQYF
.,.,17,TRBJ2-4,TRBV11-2,TGTGCCAGCAGCTTAGAGGGTCAGACACTAGCCAAAAACATTCAGTACTTC,CASSLEGQTLAKNIQYF
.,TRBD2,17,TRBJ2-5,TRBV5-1,TGCGCCAGCAGCTTACCCCTAGCGGGGGGGCAGGAAGAGACCCAGTACTTC,CASSLPLAGGQEETQYF
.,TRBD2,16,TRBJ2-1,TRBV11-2,TGTGCCAGCACCCAAAAGGGCGGGGGGCTAAACAATGAGCAGTTCTTC,CASTQKGGGLNNEQFF
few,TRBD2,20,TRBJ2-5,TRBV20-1,TGCAGTGCTAGTGAGGGTCTTGTCCTAGCGGGGCTAACCAGGGGAGAGACCCAGTACTTC,CSASEGLVLAGLTRGETQYF
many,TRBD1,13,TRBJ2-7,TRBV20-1,TGCAGTGCTCGACCGCAGGGGGCCTACGAGCAGTACTTC,CSARPQGAYEQYF
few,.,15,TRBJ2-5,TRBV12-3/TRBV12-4,TGTGCCAGCAGGGCACGGGGCTCGTACCAAGAGACCCAGTACTTC,CASRARGSYQETQYF
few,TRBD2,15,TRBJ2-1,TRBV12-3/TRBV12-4,TGTGCCAGCAGACGAACTAGCGGGGCGGGGAATGAGCAGTTCTTC,CASRRTSGAGNEQFF
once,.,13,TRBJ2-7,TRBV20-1,TGCAGTGCTAGAGACTCCCAGAGCTACGAGCAGTACTTC,CSARDSQSYEQYF
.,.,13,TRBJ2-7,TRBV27,TGTGCCAGCAGTGTTGGCAGAACTTGGGAGCAGTACTTC,CASSVGRTWEQYF
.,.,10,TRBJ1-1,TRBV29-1,TGCAGCGTTTCTGGCACTGAAGCTTTCTTT,CSVSGTEAFF
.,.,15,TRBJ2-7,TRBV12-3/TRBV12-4,TGTGCCAGCAGTTCCGGGACTGGAATAAACAACGAGCAGTACTTC,CASSSGTGINNEQYF